The sequence of this T cell receptor (beta chain) was determined in a study of control samples from healthy donors and cancer patients. This clone was detected once. The table came from immunoSEQ multiplex PCR; TCRdb's copy has only in-frame clones and leaves some out. There are 150,000 to 200,000 clones in the sample; 75% to 95% occur only once, and around 2% lies in the top ten. Germline V gene data show CDR1 as KGHSH and CDR2 as LQKENI. J was trimmed by 3 bases and V by 5 bases; bases with no gene match: 6. There are 14 residues in the CDR3. This receptor was identified in a woman aged 35 to 49 in good health. The sequenced material came from blood. The chain links TRBV18 to TRBJ1-2; 7 bases agree with TRBD1. DNA for the CDR3: TGTGCCAGCTCAGCTACAGGGGCAGACTATGGCTACACCTTC. Encoded protein: CASSATGADYGYTF.